Sequencing of this T cell receptor (beta chain) was carried out in a study of T cell changes during pregnancy in multiple sclerosis. Assay: immunoSEQ multiplex PCR; the TCRdb copy retains only in-frame clones and omits some. The profile shows approximately 40,000 clones, more than 75% of them singletons. This CDR3 contains 16 residues. Germline CDR1 is LNHNV and CDR2 is YYDKDF (reference sequence). V shed 1 base, J shed 4 bases, and the junction held 3 bases outside the gene matches. The chain couples TRBV15 to TRBJ2-3; 12 bases are a match to TRBD1. Here the sequenced sample was CD4+ T cells from peripheral blood mononuclear cells, taken in the first trimester of pregnancy. The TCR was taken from a female donor with multiple sclerosis, enrolled in a pregnancy study. CDR3 nucleotides: TGTGCCACCAGCAGAGGGGACAGGGGGCGCGCAGATACGCAGTATTTT. Protein product: CATSRGDRGRADTQYF.